Listed here are 6 T cell receptor beta chains from one sample, sequenced in a study of cytomegalovirus exposure and HLA in healthy donors. PCR was performed using 60 Vbeta and 13 Jbeta primers. Sequencing used immunoSEQ multiplex PCR; TCRdb keeps in-frame clones, though not all of them. Altogether fewer than 150,000 clones are present, around 73% being singletons, with the ten largest covering approximately 1.2%. Sequencing was done on a sample of PBMCs. The source of these receptors is a man aged 45-65 years in good health and CMV-seronegative.

The chain combines TRBV18 with TRBJ1-1, with a possible D match to TRBD1 (5 bases). Germline V gene lookup returns CDR1 KGHSH and CDR2 LQKENI. The CDR3 has 15 residues. V lost 3 bases and J 1 base, leaving 12 bases between the germline ends. CDR3 sequence reads: CASSPRDLENTEAFF. The CDR3 coding sequence is TGTGCCAGCTCACCTCGGGACTTGGAGAACACTGAAGCTTTCTTT.

The V and J genes are TRBV5-1 and TRBJ2-3; 8 positions match TRBD1. V was pared by 0 bases and J by 5 bases, with 8 bases of the junction left unmatched. The CDR3 is made up of 16 amino acids. CDR1 and CDR2 (germline): SGHRS, YFSETQ. This CDR3 reads CASSLGGQGQVDTQYF. The CDR3 DNA sequence: TGCGCCAGCAGCTTGGGCGGACAGGGACAAGTAGATACGCAGTATTTT.

The rearrangement joins TRBV27 to TRBJ1-1; 8 nucleotides match TRBD1. CDR1 MNHEY and CDR2 SMNVEV come from the germline V gene (reference sequence). V shed 5 bases and J 1 base; nucleotides not matched to a gene: 3. The CDR3 is made up of 14 amino acids. The CDR3 region is CASSPTGGNTEAFF. CDR3 nucleotide sequence: TGTGCCAGCAGTCCCACAGGGGGGAACACTGAAGCTTTCTTT.

The chain links TRBV6-1 to TRBJ1-2; TRBD1 matches 9 bases. Germline V lookup: CDR1 MNHNS, CDR2 SASEGT. Germline trimming cut 2 bases from V and 7 bases from J; bases unmatched to any gene: 8. The CDR3 has 15 residues. Written as DNA, the CDR3 is TGTGCCAGCAGTGAACTAGGGACAGGGACGTCTGGCTACACCTTC. This encodes CASSELGTGTSGYTF.

V is TRBV28 and J is TRBJ1-2, with a weak D call TRBD1 (6 bases). This CDR3 spans 13 amino acids. Germline lookup yields CDR1 MDHEN and CDR2 SYDVKM. V was shortened by 7 bases and J by 4 bases, with 13 bases between the two germline ends. CDR3 protein: CASKPGHLYGYTF. The CDR3 DNA is TGTGCCAGCAAACCGGGACACCTCTATGGCTACACCTTC.

In its sample, this clone was seen once. This chain joins TRBV5-1 and TRBJ2-7, with 9 bases aligning to TRBD1. The CDR3 consists of 14 residues. Trimming at V came to 4 bases and at J to 3 bases, leaving 5 bases not matched to a gene. Germline CDR1 and CDR2: SGHRS and YFSETQ. CDR3 sequence reads: CASSTTGGGYEQYF. In DNA, the CDR3 is TGCGCCAGCAGCACGACAGGGGGGGGCTACGAGCAGTACTTC.